Sequencing of this TCR beta chain was carried out in a study of control samples from healthy donors and cancer patients (dated by TCRdb to the early 2020s). The library was produced with the immunoSEQ multiplex PCR assay. TCRdb stores this immuneACCESS table with in-frame sequences only. Part of the clones is absent; in the studies checked, under half of the shortfall reflects unresolved V genes, and no reason is known for the rest. In this sample the table shows 100,000 to 150,000 clones, approximately 91% of which occur a single time. The leading ten clones occupy roughly 3.1% of the sample. The germline V end is reduced by 8 bases and the J end by 3 bases; junction bases left unmatched: 12. The CDR3 sequence holds 15 residues, the cysteine and phenylalanine included. Of all the DNA, just the CDR3 is kept, 45 bases in frame from base 1. CDR1 and CDR2 (ENHRY, SYGVKD) derive from the germline V gene.

On this clone: Its antigen is currently not known. Base qualities were left out, and no much larger clone turns up one base away.

Sequenced sample: blood. The rearrangement joined TRBV10-3 to TRBJ1-2; TRBD1 aligns with 7 central bases. The sequence derives from a man over 45 in good health. Read as DNA, the sequence is TGTGCCATCTCTGTCAGAACAGGGGAGGACTATGGCTACACCTTC. It codes for CAISVRTGEDYGYTF.